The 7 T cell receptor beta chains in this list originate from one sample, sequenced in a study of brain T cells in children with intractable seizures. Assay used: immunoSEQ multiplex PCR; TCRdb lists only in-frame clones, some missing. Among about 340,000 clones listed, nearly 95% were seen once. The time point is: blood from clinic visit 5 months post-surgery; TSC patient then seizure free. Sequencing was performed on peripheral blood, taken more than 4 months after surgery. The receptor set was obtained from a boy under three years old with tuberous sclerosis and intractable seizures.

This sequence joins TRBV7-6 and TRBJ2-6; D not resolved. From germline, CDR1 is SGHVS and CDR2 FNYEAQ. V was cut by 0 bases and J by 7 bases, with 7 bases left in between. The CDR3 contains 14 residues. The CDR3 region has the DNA TGTGCCAGCAGCTTAGCGAAGAAAGCCAACGTCCTGACTTTC. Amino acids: CASSLAKKANVLTF.

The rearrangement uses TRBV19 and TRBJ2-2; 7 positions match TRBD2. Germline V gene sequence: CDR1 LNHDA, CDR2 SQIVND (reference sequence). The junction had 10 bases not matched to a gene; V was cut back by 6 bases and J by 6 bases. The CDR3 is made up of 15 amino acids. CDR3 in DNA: TGTGCCAGTAGGTGGCCTAGCGGAGAGGCCGGGGAGCTGTTTTTT. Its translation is CASRWPSGEAGELFF.

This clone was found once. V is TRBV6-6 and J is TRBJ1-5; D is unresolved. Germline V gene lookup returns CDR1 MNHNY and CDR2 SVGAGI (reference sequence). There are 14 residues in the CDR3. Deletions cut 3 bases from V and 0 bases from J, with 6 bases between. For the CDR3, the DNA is TGTGCCAGCAGTTATCTGCATAGCAATCAGCCCCAGCATTTT. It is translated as CASSYLHSNQPQHF.

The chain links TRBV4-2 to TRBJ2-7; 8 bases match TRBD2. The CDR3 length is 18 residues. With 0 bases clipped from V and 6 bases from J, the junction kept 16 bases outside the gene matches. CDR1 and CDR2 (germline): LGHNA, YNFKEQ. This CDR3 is CASSQEILGRADGGEQYF. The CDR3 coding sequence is TGTGCCAGCAGCCAAGAAATTCTCGGGAGGGCCGATGGCGGCGAGCAGTACTTC.

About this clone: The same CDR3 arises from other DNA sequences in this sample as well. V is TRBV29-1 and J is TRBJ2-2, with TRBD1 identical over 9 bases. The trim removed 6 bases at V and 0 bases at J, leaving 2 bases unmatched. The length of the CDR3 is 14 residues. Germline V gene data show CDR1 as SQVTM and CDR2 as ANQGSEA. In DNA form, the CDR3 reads TGCAGCGTGCGGGACAGGGCGAACACCGGGGAGCTGTTTTTT. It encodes CSVRDRANTGELFF.

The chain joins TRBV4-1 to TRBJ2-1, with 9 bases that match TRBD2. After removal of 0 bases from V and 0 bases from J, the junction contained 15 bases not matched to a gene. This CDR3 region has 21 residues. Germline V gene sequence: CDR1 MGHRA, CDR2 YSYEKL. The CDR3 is CASSQDWGSGRTGISYNEQFF. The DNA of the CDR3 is TGCGCCAGCAGCCAAGATTGGGGTAGCGGGAGAACCGGAATCTCCTACAATGAGCAGTTCTTC.

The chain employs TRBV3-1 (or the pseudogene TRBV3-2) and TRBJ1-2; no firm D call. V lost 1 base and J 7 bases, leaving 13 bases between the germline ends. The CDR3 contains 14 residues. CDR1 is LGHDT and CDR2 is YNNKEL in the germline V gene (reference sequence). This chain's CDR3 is CASSQAVLGIGYTF. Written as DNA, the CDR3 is TGTGCCAGCAGCCAAGCGGTTTTAGGGATTGGCTACACCTTC.